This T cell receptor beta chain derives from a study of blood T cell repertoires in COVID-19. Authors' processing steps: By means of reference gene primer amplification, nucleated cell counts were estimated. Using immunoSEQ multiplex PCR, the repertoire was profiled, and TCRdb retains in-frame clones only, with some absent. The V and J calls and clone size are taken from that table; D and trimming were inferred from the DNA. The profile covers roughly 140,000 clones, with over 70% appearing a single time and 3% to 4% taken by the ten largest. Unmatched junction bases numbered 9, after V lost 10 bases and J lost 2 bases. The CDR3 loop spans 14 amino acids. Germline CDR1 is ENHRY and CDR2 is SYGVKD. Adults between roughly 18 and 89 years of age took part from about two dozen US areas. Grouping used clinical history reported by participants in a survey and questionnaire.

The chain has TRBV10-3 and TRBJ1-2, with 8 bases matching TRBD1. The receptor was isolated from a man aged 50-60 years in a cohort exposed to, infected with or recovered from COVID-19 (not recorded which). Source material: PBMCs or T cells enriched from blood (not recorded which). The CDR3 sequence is CATNRGAQNYGYTF. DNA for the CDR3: TGTGCCACCAACAGGGGGGCACAGAACTATGGCTACACCTTC.